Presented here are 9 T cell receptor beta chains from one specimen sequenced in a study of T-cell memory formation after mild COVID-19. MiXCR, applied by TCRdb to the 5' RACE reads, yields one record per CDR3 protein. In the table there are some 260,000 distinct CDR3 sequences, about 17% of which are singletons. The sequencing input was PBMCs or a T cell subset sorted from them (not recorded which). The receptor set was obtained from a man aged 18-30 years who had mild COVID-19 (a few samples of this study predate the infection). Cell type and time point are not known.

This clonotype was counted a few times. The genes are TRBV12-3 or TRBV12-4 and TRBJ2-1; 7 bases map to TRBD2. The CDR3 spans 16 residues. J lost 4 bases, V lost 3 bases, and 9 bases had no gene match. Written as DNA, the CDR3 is TGTGCCAGCAGTTTGTGGCGGGGGAGTCTTTACAATGAGCAGTTCTTC. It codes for CASSLWRGSLYNEQFF.

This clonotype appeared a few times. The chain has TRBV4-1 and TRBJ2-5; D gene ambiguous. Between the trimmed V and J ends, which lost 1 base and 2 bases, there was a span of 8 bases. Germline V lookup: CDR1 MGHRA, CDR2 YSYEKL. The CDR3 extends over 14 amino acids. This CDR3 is CASSQATQQETQYF. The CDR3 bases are TGCGCCAGCAGCCAAGCGACTCAACAAGAGACCCAGTACTTC.

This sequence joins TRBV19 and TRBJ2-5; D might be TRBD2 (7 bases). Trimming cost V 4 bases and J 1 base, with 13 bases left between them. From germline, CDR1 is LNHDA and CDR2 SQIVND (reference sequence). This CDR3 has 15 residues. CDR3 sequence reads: CASSRGRGAQETQYF. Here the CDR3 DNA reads TGTGCCAGTAGTAGGGGCCGGGGGGCCCAAGAGACCCAGTACTTC.

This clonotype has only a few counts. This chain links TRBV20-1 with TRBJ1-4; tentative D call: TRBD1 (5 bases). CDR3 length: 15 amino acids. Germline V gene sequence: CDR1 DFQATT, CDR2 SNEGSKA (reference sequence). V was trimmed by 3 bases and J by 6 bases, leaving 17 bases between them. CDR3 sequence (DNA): TGCAGTGCTAGGAGAGATCAGGGTGGAGATGAAAAACTGTTTTTT. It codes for CSARRDQGGDEKLFF.

CDR3 protein: CASSLSTDEKLFF. The CDR3 coding sequence is TGTGCCAGCAGTTTGTCGACTGATGAAAAACTGTTTTTT. The chain is built from TRBV12-3 or TRBV12-4 and TRBJ1-4; D not certain. The CDR3 has 13 amino acids. V was pared by 3 bases and J by 6 bases, with 8 bases between.

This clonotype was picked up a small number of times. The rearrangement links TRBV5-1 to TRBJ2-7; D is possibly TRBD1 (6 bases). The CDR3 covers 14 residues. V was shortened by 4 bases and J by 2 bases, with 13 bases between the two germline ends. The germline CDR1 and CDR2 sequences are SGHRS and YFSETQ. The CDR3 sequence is CASSRDGTTYEQYF. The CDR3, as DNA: TGCGCCAGCAGCAGGGACGGGACAACCTACGAGCAGTACTTC.

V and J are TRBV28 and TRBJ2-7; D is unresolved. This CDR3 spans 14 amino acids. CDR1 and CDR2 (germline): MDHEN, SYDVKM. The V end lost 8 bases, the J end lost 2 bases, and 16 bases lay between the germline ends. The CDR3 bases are TGTGCCAGCGGCTCTCATTTGTTTCCCTACGAGCAGTACGTC. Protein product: CASGSHLFPYEQYV.

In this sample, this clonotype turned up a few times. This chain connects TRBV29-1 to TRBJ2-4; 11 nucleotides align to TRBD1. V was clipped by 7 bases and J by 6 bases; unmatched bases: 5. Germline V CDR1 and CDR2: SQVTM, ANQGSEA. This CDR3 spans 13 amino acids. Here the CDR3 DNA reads TGCAGCGCCTTGGGGACAGGGGGAAACATTCAGTACTTC. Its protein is CSALGTGGNIQYF.

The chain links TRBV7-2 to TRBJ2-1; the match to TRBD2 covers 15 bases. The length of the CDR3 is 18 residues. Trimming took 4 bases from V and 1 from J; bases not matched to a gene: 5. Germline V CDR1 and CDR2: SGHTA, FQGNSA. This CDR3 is CASSWGLAGGRSYNEQFF. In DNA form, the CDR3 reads TGTGCCAGCAGCTGGGGACTAGCGGGGGGCCGGTCCTACAATGAGCAGTTCTTC.